This paragraph reports one TCR beta chain. As yet, its antigen is unknown. The CDR3 length is 16 residues. The V end lost 1 base, the J end lost 7 bases, and 18 bases lay between the germline ends. The V gene's germline CDR1 is SGHDT and CDR2 YYEEEE. This record belongs to a study of shared clonotypes between healthy human individuals. Study outcomes and limitations: The rarefaction results pointed to incomplete sorted-subset sequencing despite large depth. Relative to their counterparts shared across all four donors, non-shared clonotypes exhibited diminished generation probabilities. Approximately 4.9% of naive CD4 clonotypes were shared across a handful of donors.

The material for each subset, its genomic DNA, was split evenly across several immunoSEQ plates. This table comes from immunoSEQ multiplex PCR, and its TCRdb copy is limited to in-frame clones, with some not included. The profile shows approximately 620,000 clones, more than 95% of them singletons. The V gene is TRBV5-6, the J gene TRBJ2-1; perhaps D is TRBD1 or TRBD2 (6 bases each). Sequencing was done on a sample of naive CD4+ T cells sorted from blood. The subset is: CD45RA+ positively selected. The receptor comes from a woman younger than 45 in good health. The DNA of the CDR3 is TGTGCCAGCAGCTTGTCCGGACGGGGGCGGGGAAATGAGCAGTTCTTC. Encoded protein: CASSLSGRGRGNEQFF.